A single sample is the source of the 28 T cell receptor beta chains below, sequenced in a study of cytomegalovirus exposure and HLA in healthy donors. PCR amplification relied on 60 Vbeta primers (plus 13 Jbeta primers). Measured with immunoSEQ multiplex PCR; TCRdb has only the in-frame clones, and not every one. Here the sample spans about 130,000 clones, roughly four fifths being singletons. The sample comprised PBMCs. The source of these receptors is a man aged 30-40 years in good health and CMV-seronegative.

V is TRBV7-9 and J is TRBJ2-7; the D gene is possibly TRBD1 (6 bases). This CDR3 has 13 residues. Germline V gene data show CDR1 as SEHNR and CDR2 as FQNEAQ (reference sequence). Trimming stripped 10 bases from V and 0 bases from J, with 13 bases between. The CDR3 sequence: CATKRTDSYEQYF. In DNA, the CDR3 is TGTGCCACCAAGAGGACAGACTCCTACGAGCAGTACTTC.

The chain has TRBV6-6 and TRBJ2-4, with 9 bases aligning to TRBD2. This CDR3 is 15 amino acids long. With V trimmed by 8 bases and J by 0 bases, 5 bases remained unmatched. Germline V CDR1 and CDR2: MNHNY, SVGAGI (reference sequence). CDR3 DNA sequence: TGTGCCAGCCTGACTAGCGGTGGAGCCAAAAACATTCAGTACTTC. As protein: CASLTSGGAKNIQYF.

This clone was recorded once. V usage is TRBV7-3 and J usage is TRBJ2-7, with 7 nucleotides matching TRBD2. Trimming took 2 bases from V and 4 from J; bases not matched to a gene: 5. Germline loops: CDR1 SGHTA, CDR2 FQGTGA. The CDR3 is 14 amino acids. In DNA form, the CDR3 reads TGTGCCAGCAGCTTAGGCGGGGGTCTTTACGAGCAGTACTTC. It specifies CASSLGGGLYEQYF.

The genes are TRBV9 and TRBJ1-3, with D tentatively TRBD1 (5 bases). V gave up 0 bases and J gave up 2 bases, with 12 bases separating them. Germline loops: CDR1 SGDLS, CDR2 YYNGEE. There are 16 residues in the CDR3. CDR3 bases: TGTGCCAGCAGCGTAGGTGGGGCCACAACTGGAAACACCATATATTTT. Translated: CASSVGGATTGNTIYF.

V gene TRBV29-1 combines with J gene TRBJ2-2; 12 nucleotides agree with TRBD2. V was pared by 7 bases and J by 6 bases, with 9 bases of the junction left unmatched. CDR3 length equals 15 residues. The germline CDR1 and CDR2 sequences are SQVTM and ANQGSEA. The CDR3 sequence: CSASRGTSGSGELFF. As DNA, the CDR3 is TGCAGCGCTTCTAGGGGGACTAGCGGGTCCGGGGAGCTGTTTTTT.

This clone has just a few counts. Mismatch with germline at one junction end may stem from a read error. J is TRBJ1-4 and V is TRBV18, with TRBD1 as a possible D gene (5 bases). This CDR3 comprises 13 residues. CDR1 and CDR2 from the germline V gene are KGHSH and LQKENI. This CDR3 is CASSPEFVGGSIF. The CDR3 DNA is TGTGCCAGCTCACCGGAATTTGTCGGGGGGTCGATTTTT.

The V and J genes are TRBV7-2 and TRBJ1-5, with 9 nucleotides matching TRBD1. CDR1 SGHTA and CDR2 FQGNSA come from the germline V gene. With 5 bases clipped from V and 2 bases from J, the junction kept 7 bases outside the gene matches. The CDR3 has 16 residues. The CDR3 spells CASSPQGADGNQPQHF. Written as DNA, the CDR3 is TGTGCCAGCAGCCCACAGGGGGCTGATGGCAATCAGCCCCAGCATTTT. The full variable domain, in which reference TRBV7-2 and TRBJ1-5 provide the parts outside the CDR3, is GAGVSQSPSNKVTEKGKDVELRCDPISGHTALYWYRQSLGQGLEFLIYFQGNSAPDKSGLPSDRFSAERTGGSVSTLTIQRTQQEDSAVYLCASSPQGADGNQPQHFGDGTRLSIL.

The gene calls are TRBV30 and TRBJ2-7; possible D gene TRBD2, 6 bases. Germline V lookup: CDR1 GTSNPN, CDR2 SVGIG (reference sequence). Trimming stripped 4 bases from V and 3 bases from J, with 16 bases between. This CDR3 spans 14 amino acids. The CDR3 DNA reads TGTGCCTGGACCCTCGGGGGAACCCACTACGAGCAGTACTTC. Translation gives CAWTLGGTHYEQYF.

This chain uses TRBV7-9 with TRBJ1-2; 8 bases match TRBD1. This CDR3 is 13 amino acids long. Germline lookup yields CDR1 SEHNR and CDR2 FQNEAQ (reference sequence). After removal of 8 bases from V and 8 bases from J, the junction contained 10 bases not matched to a gene. CDR3 sequence reads: CASGQGAIDGYTF. The CDR3 nucleotides are TGTGCCAGCGGACAGGGCGCAATTGACGGCTACACCTTC.

The rearrangement joins TRBV18 to TRBJ2-1; 12 nucleotides agree with TRBD1. In germline, CDR1 is KGHSH, CDR2 LQKENI. V shed 1 base, J shed 5 bases, and the junction held 3 bases outside the gene matches. This CDR3 region has 16 residues. In DNA form, the CDR3 reads TGTGCCAGCTCACCACTGGGACAGGGGGCTCACAATGAGCAGTTCTTC. This gives the protein CASSPLGQGAHNEQFF.

This clone was seen a single time. The junction does not match germline at one end; this may be a read error. The chain carries TRBV7-3 and TRBJ2-1; TRBD1 might be the D (6 bases). CDR3 length: 13 residues. Germline V gene sequence: CDR1 SGHTA, CDR2 FQGTGA. CDR3 amino acids: CAGSQGTHNEQFF. For the CDR3, the DNA is TGTGCCGGCAGCCAGGGGACCCACAATGAGCAGTTCTTC.

V gene TRBV30 combines with J gene TRBJ2-5; D is possibly TRBD2 (5 bases). CDR1 GTSNPN and CDR2 SVGIG come from the germline V gene (reference sequence). V lost 1 base to trimming and J lost 2 bases, with 11 bases between them. There are 14 residues in the CDR3. The CDR3 loop is CAWSGRVIQETQYF. Here the CDR3 DNA reads TGTGCCTGGAGTGGGCGGGTTATTCAAGAGACCCAGTACTTC.

The chain recombines TRBV7-2 with TRBJ1-2; TRBD1 aligns across 7 bases. Unmatched junction bases numbered 2, after V lost 1 base and J lost 0 bases. In germline, CDR1 is SGHTA, CDR2 FQGNSA. CDR3 length: 15 residues. In nucleotides, the CDR3 is TGTGCCAGCAGCTTAGACAGGGGATCTAACTATGGCTACACCTTC. Amino acids: CASSLDRGSNYGYTF.

This sequence joins TRBV6-1 and TRBJ2-4; the D gene is possibly TRBD1 (7 bases). The V gene's germline CDR1 is MNHNS and CDR2 SASEGT. This CDR3 has 17 amino acids. Trimming removed 1 base from V and 0 bases from J, with 13 bases in between. CDR3 protein: CASSEGRDSLAKNIQYF. The CDR3 region has the DNA TGTGCCAGCAGTGAAGGGAGGGACAGTTTAGCCAAAAACATTCAGTACTTC.

The chain joins TRBV18 to TRBJ1-1; TRBD1 might be the D (5 bases). CDR3 length: 15 residues. Trimming shortened V by 6 bases and J by 3 bases, and 17 bases separated the two germline ends. Germline V gives CDR1 KGHSH, CDR2 LQKENI. The CDR3 nucleotides are TGTGCCAGCTCCCTGGGGGGGTACGGGTACACTGAAGCTTTCTTT. It encodes CASSLGGYGYTEAFF.

The gene calls are TRBV5-4 and TRBJ2-2; 7 bases fit TRBD2. The junction had 2 bases not matched to a gene; V was cut back by 3 bases and J by 0 bases. This CDR3 comprises 15 residues. Germline V gives CDR1 SGHNT, CDR2 YYREEE (reference sequence). The CDR3 DNA sequence: TGTGCCAGCAGCTCAACTAGCGCGAACACCGGGGAGCTGTTTTTT. It translates to CASSSTSANTGELFF.

This clone was picked up one time. The V call is TRBV27, the J call TRBJ2-7; 9 bases are a match to TRBD1. J gave up 2 bases and V 6 bases, and 2 bases lay outside the gene matches. The CDR3 totals 13 residues. The germline CDR1 and CDR2 sequences are MNHEY and SMNVEV (reference sequence). CDR3 sequence reads: CASRWTGAYEQYF. The CDR3 DNA reads TGTGCCAGCAGGTGGACAGGGGCCTACGAGCAGTACTTC.

The V and J genes are TRBV28 and TRBJ1-3; possible D gene TRBD1, 5 bases. V dropped 6 bases and J dropped 1 base, with 10 bases sitting between them. There are 14 residues in the CDR3. The V gene's germline CDR1 is MDHEN and CDR2 SYDVKM. This CDR3 reads CASSPRGSGNTIYF. The CDR3 nucleotides are TGTGCCAGCAGCCCCCGGGGGTCTGGAAACACCATATATTTT.

In this sample, this clone turned up a few times. The chain links TRBV2 to TRBJ1-1; tentatively, D is TRBD1 (6 bases). This CDR3 is built from 14 residues. Germline V lookup: CDR1 SNHLY, CDR2 FYNNEI. V was cut by 1 base and J by 10 bases, with 16 bases left in between. Written as DNA, the CDR3 is TGTGCCAGCAGTGAAGAAGGGCGCTCCAGGGGAGCTTTCTTT. It codes for CASSEEGRSRGAFF.

For the CDR3, the DNA is TGTGCCAGCAGCCAGGGACTAGCGGGAGTATACGAGCAGTACTTC. It encodes CASSQGLAGVYEQYF. The V and J genes are TRBV4-2 and TRBJ2-7; TRBD2 aligns across 14 bases. CDR3 length: 15 residues. CDR1 LGHNA and CDR2 YNFKEQ come from the germline V gene. After removal of 3 bases from V and 4 bases from J, the junction contained 2 bases not matched to a gene.

This clone was counted between two and nine times. The J gene is TRBJ2-3, the V gene TRBV29-1; D not certain. The CDR3 has 12 amino acids. The V gene lost 6 bases and the J gene lost 2 bases, with 9 bases spanning the gap. Per germline, CDR1 SQVTM and CDR2 ANQGSEA. The CDR3 nucleotides read TGCAGCGTCGTGAGGTTCACAGATACGCAGTATTTT. Amino acids: CSVVRFTDTQYF.

This clone was counted only a few times. The rearrangement links TRBV5-4 to TRBJ1-1; 8 nucleotides match TRBD1. V lost 4 bases, J lost 3 bases, and 17 bases stayed unmatched. The CDR3 is 18 residues long. The germline gives CDR1 SGHNT, CDR2 YYREEE (reference sequence). For the CDR3, the DNA is TGTGCCAGCAGCCGCAAGCTACTCACACAGGGGGTGGACACTGAAGCTTTCTTT. Translation: CASSRKLLTQGVDTEAFF.

The chain links TRBV11-2 to TRBJ2-7, with a tentative D call TRBD2 (5 bases). The V and J ends lost 7 bases and 7 bases respectively, with 14 bases between them. From germline, CDR1 is SGHAT and CDR2 FQNNGV. This CDR3 has 12 residues. CDR3 amino acids: CASTPGMWEQYF. CDR3 nucleotides: TGTGCCAGCACCCCCGGGATGTGGGAGCAGTACTTC. The variable domain in full, completed from reference TRBV11-2 and TRBJ2-7, reads EAGVAQSPRYKIIEKRQSVAFWCNPISGHATLYWYQQILGQGPKLLIQFQNNGVVDDSQLPKDRFSAERLKGVDSTLKIQPAKLEDSAVYLCASTPGMWEQYFGPGTRLTVT.

This clone appeared once. The chain recombines TRBV2 with TRBJ2-2; 11 bases agree with TRBD2. The germline V gene has CDR1 SNHLY and CDR2 FYNNEI. The CDR3 has 15 residues. Trimming cost V 4 bases and J 5 bases; bases outside gene matches: 3. The CDR3 loop is CASSGIAGGTGELFF. The CDR3 region has the DNA TGTGCCAGCAGTGGAATAGCGGGAGGGACCGGGGAGCTGTTTTTT.

The chain couples TRBV5-4 to TRBJ2-1; TRBD2 matches 11 bases. The CDR3 loop spans 14 amino acids. Germline lookup yields CDR1 SGHNT and CDR2 YYREEE (reference sequence). The ends lost 6 bases at V and 4 bases at J; junction bases unmatched: 3. This chain's CDR3 is CASNSGGAYNEQFF. The CDR3 DNA sequence: TGTGCCAGCAATAGCGGGGGGGCTTACAATGAGCAGTTCTTC.

The V gene is TRBV5-4, the J gene TRBJ2-3, with D perhaps TRBD1 (6 bases). The CDR3 is made up of 15 amino acids. Germline lookup yields CDR1 SGHNT and CDR2 YYREEE (reference sequence). V was shortened by 4 bases and J by 2 bases, with 14 bases between the two germline ends. The CDR3 loop is CASSATQGITDTQYF. Here the CDR3 DNA reads TGTGCCAGCAGCGCTACTCAGGGGATCACAGATACGCAGTATTTT.

This rearrangement joins TRBV4-2 to TRBJ2-1; the match to TRBD2 covers 12 bases. V lost 0 bases and J lost 6; bases outside the gene matches: 3. Looked up from germline, CDR1 is LGHNA and CDR2 is YNFKEQ. The CDR3 sequence is 16 residues long. As DNA, the CDR3 is TGTGCCAGCAGCCAAGAGCTAGCGGGAGGGTTCAATGAGCAGTTCTTC. Amino acid sequence: CASSQELAGGFNEQFF.

To note about this clone: The junction departs from the called germline gene at one end, perhaps through a read error. Different DNA sequences within this sample yield the same CDR3. This chain links TRBV7-6 with TRBJ1-3; D remains ambiguous. Germline CDR1 is SGHVS and CDR2 is FNYEAQ. CDR3 length equals 14 residues. DNA of the CDR3: TGCGCCAGCAGCTTCGGAGGGTCTGGAAACACCATATATTTT. The encoded protein is CASSFGGSGNTIYF.